This T cell receptor beta chain was captured in a study of control samples from healthy donors and cancer patients. This table comes from immunoSEQ multiplex PCR, and its TCRdb copy is limited to in-frame clones, with some not included. The table includes 110,000 to 150,000 clones, approximately 94% detected once. The germline gives CDR1 SEHNR, CDR2 FQNEAQ (reference sequence). This CDR3 contains 16 residues. The V gene end was trimmed by 0 bases and the J gene end by 4 bases; junction bases not matched to a gene: 4. Sequencing was done on a sample of blood. The sequence was obtained from a man aged 40-55 years in good health. The chain has TRBV7-9 and TRBJ2-3; 10 bases agree with TRBD2. The CDR3 spells CASSLAPSGGPDTQYF. DNA for the CDR3: TGTGCCAGCAGCTTAGCGCCTAGCGGGGGCCCAGATACGCAGTATTTT.